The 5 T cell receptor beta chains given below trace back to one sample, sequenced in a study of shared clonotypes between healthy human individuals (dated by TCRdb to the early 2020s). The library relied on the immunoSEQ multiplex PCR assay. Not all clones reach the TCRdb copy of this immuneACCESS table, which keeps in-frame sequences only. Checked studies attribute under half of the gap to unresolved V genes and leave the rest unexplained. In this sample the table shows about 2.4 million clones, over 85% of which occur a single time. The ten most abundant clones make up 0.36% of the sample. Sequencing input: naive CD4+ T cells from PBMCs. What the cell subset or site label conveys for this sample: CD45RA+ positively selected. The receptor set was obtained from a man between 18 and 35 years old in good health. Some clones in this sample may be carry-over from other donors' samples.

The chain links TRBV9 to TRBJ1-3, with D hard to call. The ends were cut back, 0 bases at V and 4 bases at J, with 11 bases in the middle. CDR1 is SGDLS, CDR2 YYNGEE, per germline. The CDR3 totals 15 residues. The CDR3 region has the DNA TGTGCCAGCAGCGTAGACCCCGGACTCGGAAACACCATATATTTT. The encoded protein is CASSVDPGLGNTIYF.

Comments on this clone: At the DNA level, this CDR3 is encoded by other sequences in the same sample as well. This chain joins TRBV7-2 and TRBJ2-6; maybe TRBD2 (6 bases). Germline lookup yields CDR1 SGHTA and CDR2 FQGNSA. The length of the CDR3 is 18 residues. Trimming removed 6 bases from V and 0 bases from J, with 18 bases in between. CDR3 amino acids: CASSGRDSRFSGANVLTF. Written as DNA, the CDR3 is TGTGCCAGCAGTGGGCGGGACTCCCGGTTCTCTGGGGCCAACGTCCTGACTTTC. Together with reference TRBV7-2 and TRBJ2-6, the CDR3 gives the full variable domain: GAGVSQSPSNKVTEKGKDVELRCDPISGHTALYWYRQSLGQGLEFLIYFQGNSAPDKSGLPSDRFSAERTGGSVSTLTIQRTQQEDSAVYLCASSGRDSRFSGANVLTFGAGSRLTVL.

In DNA form, the CDR3 reads TGTGCCTGGAGTAAAGGGTTCGGCGAGCAGTACTTC. It codes for CAWSKGFGEQYF. V gene TRBV30 combines with J gene TRBJ2-7, with D hard to call. The CDR3 has 12 amino acids. Germline CDR1 GTSNPN, CDR2 SVGIG (reference sequence). V lost 2 bases to trimming and J lost 6 bases, with 11 bases between them.

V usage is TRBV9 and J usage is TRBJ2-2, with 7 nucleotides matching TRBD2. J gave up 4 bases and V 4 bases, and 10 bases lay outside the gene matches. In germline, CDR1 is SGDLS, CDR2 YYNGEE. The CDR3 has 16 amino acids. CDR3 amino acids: CASSPREAVGTGELFF. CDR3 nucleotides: TGTGCCAGCAGCCCCCGGGAGGCCGTGGGCACCGGGGAGCTGTTTTTT.

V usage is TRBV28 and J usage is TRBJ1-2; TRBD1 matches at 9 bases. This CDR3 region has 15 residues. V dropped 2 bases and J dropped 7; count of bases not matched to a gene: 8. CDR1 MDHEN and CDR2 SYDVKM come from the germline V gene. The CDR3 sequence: CASSLPDRGIAGYTF. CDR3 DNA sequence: TGTGCCAGCAGTTTACCGGACAGGGGAATCGCTGGCTACACCTTC.